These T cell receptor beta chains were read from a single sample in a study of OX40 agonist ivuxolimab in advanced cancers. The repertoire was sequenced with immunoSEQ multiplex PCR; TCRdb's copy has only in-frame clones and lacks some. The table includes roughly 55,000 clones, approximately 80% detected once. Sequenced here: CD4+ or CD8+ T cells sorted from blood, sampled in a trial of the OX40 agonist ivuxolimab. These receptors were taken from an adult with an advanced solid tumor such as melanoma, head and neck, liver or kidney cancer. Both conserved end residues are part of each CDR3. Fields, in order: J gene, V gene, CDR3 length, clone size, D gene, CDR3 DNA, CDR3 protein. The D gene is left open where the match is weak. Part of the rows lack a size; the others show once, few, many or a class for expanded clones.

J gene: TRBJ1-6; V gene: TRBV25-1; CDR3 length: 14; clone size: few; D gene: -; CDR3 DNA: TGTGCCAGCAGTGCCGAACAGGGTTATTCACCCCTCCACTTT; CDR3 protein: CASSAEQGYSPLHF
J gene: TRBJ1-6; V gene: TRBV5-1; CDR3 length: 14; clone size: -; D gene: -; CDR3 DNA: TGCGCCAGCAGCTCTTTCGATCATAATTCACCCCTCCACTTT; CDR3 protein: CASSSFDHNSPLHF
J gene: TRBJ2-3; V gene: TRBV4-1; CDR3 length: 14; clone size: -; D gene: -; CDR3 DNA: TGCGCCAGCAGCCAAGTACCGGTAACAGATACGCAGTATTTT; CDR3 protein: CASSQVPVTDTQYF
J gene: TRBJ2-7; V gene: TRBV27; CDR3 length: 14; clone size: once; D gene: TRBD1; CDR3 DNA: TGTGCCAGCAGCGTCGGGACAGGGATCTACGAGCAGTACTTC; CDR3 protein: CASSVGTGIYEQYF
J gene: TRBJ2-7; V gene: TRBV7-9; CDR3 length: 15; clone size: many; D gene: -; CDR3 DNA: TGTGCCAGCAGCCTCACGGGGGCCAGGGGGGAGGAGCAGTACTTC; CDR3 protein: CASSLTGARGEEQYF
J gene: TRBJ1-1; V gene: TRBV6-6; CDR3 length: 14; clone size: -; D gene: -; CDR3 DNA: TGTGCCAGCAGTTACTCTCGGGGACCGGTTGAAGCTTTCTTT; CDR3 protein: CASSYSRGPVEAFF
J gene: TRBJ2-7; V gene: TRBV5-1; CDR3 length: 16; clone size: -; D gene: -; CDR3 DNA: TGCGCCAGCAGCTTCGATCGGCGGCGGACCTCCTACGAGCAGTACTTC; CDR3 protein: CASSFDRRRTSYEQYF
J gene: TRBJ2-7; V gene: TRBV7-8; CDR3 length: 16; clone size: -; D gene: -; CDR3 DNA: TGTGCCAGCAGCTCGAGGCAGGGCAGGGGCTTATACGAGCAGTACTTC; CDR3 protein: CASSSRQGRGLYEQYF
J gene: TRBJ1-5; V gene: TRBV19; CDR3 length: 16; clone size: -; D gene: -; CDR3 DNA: TGTGCCAGTAGTACTAGGGCAGTTGCTAGCAATCAGCCCCAGCATTTT; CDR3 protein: CASSTRAVASNQPQHF
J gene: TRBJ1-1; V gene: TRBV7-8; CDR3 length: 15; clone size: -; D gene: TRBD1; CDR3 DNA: TGTGCCAGCAGCTCCCGCACCTCGGGACAGCTTGAAGCTTTCTTT; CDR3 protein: CASSSRTSGQLEAFF
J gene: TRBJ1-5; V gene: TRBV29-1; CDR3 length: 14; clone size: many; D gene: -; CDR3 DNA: TGCAGCGTTGATACAGGGCTTGGCAATCAGCCCCAGCATTTT; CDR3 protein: CSVDTGLGNQPQHF
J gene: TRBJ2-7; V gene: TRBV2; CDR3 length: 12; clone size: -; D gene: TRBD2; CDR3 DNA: TGTGCCAGCACCAACGGGGGGGGCGAGCAGTACTTC; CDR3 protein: CASTNGGGEQYF
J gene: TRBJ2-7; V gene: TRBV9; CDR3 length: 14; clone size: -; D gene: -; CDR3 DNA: TGTGCCAGCAGCGAAATAACCCAGGGAGGCGAGCAGTACTTC; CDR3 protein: CASSEITQGGEQYF
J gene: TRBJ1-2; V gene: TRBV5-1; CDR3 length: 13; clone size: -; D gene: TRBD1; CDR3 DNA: TGCGCCAGCAGCCGGGACAGGGACGGGGCTGTCACCTTC; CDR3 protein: CASSRDRDGAVTF